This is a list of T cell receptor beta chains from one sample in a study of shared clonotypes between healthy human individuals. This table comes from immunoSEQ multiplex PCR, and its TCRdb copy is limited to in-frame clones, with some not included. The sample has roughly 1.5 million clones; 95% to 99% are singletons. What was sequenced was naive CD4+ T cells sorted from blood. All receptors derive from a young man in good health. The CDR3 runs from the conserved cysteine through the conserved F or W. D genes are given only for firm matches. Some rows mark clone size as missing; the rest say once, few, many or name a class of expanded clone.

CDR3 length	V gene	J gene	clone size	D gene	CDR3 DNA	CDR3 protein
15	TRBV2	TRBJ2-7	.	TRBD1	TGTGCCAGCAGTGTGAGGCAGGGGGCGGGATACGAGCAGTACTTC	CASSVRQGAGYEQYF
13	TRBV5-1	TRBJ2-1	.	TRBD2	TGCGCCAGCAGCCCCGGACTAGTGGATGAGCAGTTCTTC	CASSPGLVDEQFF
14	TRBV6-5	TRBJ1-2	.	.	TGTGCCAGCAGTTACTCCGGACCATTCTATGGCTACACCTTC	CASSYSGPFYGYTF
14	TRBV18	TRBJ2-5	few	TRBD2	TGTGCCAGCTCACCGGGACTAGCGGGAGAGACCCAGTACTTC	CASSPGLAGETQYF
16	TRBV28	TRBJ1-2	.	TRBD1	TGTGCCAGCAGTTTATCAGGGACAGAATTCAACTATGGCTACACCTTC	CASSLSGTEFNYGYTF
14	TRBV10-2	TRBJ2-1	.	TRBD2	TGCGCCAGCAGGGGGACTAGCTTCTTCGATGAGCAGTTCTTC	CASRGTSFFDEQFF
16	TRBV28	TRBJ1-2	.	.	TGTGCCAGCAGTCCCTCGAGTGAGACAGGCACTAACTTCCTCGCCTTC	CASSPSSETGTNFLAF
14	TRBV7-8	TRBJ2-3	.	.	TGTGCCAGCAGCCCGCACCCCAACACAGATACGCAGTATTTT	CASSPHPNTDTQYF
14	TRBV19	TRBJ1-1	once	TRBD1	TGTGCCAGTAGTATGGACAGGAGTAACACTGAAGCTTTCTTT	CASSMDRSNTEAFF
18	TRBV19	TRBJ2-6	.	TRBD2	TGTGCCAGTAGTGAACTAGCGGGAGCCACCTCTGGGGCCAACGTCCTGACTTTC	CASSELAGATSGANVLTF
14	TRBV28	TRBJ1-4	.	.	TGTGCCAGCAGCCCGGGAGTACCGAATGAAAAACTGTTTTTT	CASSPGVPNEKLFF
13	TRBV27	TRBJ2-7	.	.	TGTGCCAGCAGTTTATATCCGATGTTCGAGCAGTACTTC	CASSLYPMFEQYF
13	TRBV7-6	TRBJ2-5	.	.	TGTGCCAGCAGCCCCTGGTACCAAGAGACCCAGTACTTC	CASSPWYQETQYF
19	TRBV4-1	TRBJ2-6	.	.	TGCGCCAGCAGCCAATCCTTCACAGGAAGTAGCTCTGGGGCCAACGTCCTGACTTTC	CASSQSFTGSSSGANVLTF
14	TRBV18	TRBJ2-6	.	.	TGTGCCAGCTCACTCTCCTCTGGGGCCAACGTCCTGACTTTC	CASSLSSGANVLTF
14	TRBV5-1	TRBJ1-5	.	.	TGCGCCAGCAGCTTCAGCCCGGGGAATCAGCCCCAGCATTTT	CASSFSPGNQPQHF
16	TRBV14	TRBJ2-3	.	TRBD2	TGTGCCAGCAGCCAAGACAGGTGGCTAGGGAGGGTAATGCAGTATTTT	CASSQDRWLGRVMQYF
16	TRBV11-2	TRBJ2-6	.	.	TGTGCCAGCAGCCCCCGTCGGACCTCTGGGGCCAACGTCCTGACTTTC	CASSPRRTSGANVLTF
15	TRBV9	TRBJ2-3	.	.	TGTGCCAGCAGCGTAGTTACGGGAGCTGCAGATACGCAGTATTTT	CASSVVTGAADTQYF
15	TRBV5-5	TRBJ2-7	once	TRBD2	TGTGCCAGCACCAGGGAGGGCCTGTTGCCTTACGAGCAGTACTTC	CASTREGLLPYEQYF
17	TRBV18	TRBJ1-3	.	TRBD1	TGTGCCACCTCCAAGGGGGCAGGGATCCCCTCTGGAAACACCATATATTTT	CATSKGAGIPSGNTIYF
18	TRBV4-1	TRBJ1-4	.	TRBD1	TGCGCCAGCAGCCAAGGCCAGGGGGCGATCGGGACTAATGAAAAACTGTTTTTT	CASSQGQGAIGTNEKLFF
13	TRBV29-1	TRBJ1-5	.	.	TGCAGCGTTGGTCCACGGGGCAATCAGCCCCAGCATTTT	CSVGPRGNQPQHF
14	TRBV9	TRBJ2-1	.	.	TGTGCCAGCAGCGCTACAGGCTCCTACAATGAGCAGTTCTTC	CASSATGSYNEQFF
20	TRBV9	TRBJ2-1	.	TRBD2	TGTGCCAGCAGCGTAGGAGTCGGACTAGCGGGAGCGCTGTCCAGGAATGAGCAGTTCTTC	CASSVGVGLAGALSRNEQFF
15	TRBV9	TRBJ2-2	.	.	TGTGCCAGCAGCGTAGTGGGGCCCAGCAACGGGGAGCTGTTTTTT	CASSVVGPSNGELFF